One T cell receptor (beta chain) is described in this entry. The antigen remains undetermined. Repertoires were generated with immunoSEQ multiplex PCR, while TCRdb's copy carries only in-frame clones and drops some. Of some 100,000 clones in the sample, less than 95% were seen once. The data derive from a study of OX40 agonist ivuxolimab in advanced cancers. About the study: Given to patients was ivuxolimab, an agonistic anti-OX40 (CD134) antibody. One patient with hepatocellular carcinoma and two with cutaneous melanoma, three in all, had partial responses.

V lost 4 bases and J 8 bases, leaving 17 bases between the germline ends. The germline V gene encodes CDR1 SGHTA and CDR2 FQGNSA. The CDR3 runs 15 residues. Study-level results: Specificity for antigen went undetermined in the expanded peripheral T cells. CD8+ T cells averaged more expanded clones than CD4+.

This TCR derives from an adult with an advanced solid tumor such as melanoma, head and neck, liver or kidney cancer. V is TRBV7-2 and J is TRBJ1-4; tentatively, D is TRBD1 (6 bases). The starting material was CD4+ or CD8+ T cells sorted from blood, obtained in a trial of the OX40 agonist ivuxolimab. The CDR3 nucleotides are TGTGCCAGCAGCTCTCGGGGCTCTAGGGGGGAAAAACTGTTTTTT. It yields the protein CASSSRGSRGEKLFF.